This TCR beta chain was identified in a study of radiotherapy plus CTLA-4 blockade in lung cancer. Study details: Objective responses arose in 15% to 20% of patients, and around 32% experienced disease control. The study's findings and limits: Reportedly, early blood T cell clone dynamics best predicted response, with interferon-beta.

In regard to this clone: Its antigen is unknown.

Germline-derived CDR1 and CDR2 are ENHRY and SYGVKD. This CDR3 has 14 amino acids. Losses at the gene ends were 6 bases for V and 0 bases for J; bases not matched to a gene: 4. Libraries were prepared by immunoSEQ multiplex PCR; TCRdb keeps only in-frame clonotypes and omits some of them. The data hold some 15,000 clones, with 72% observed a single time. Receiving focal radiation plus CTLA-4 blockade with ipilimumab were patients who had chemo-refractory metastatic non-small-cell lung cancer. The rearrangement joins TRBV10-3 to TRBJ1-1; the match to TRBD1 covers 7 bases. This receptor was identified in a human donor with non-small cell lung cancer whose response to radiotherapy plus ipilimumab could not be evaluated. Sequenced material: peripheral blood, taken from a patient treated with radiotherapy plus ipilimumab. CDR3 bases: TGTGCCATCAGCAACAGGGGCGTGAACACTGAAGCTTTCTTT. Its protein is CAISNRGVNTEAFF.